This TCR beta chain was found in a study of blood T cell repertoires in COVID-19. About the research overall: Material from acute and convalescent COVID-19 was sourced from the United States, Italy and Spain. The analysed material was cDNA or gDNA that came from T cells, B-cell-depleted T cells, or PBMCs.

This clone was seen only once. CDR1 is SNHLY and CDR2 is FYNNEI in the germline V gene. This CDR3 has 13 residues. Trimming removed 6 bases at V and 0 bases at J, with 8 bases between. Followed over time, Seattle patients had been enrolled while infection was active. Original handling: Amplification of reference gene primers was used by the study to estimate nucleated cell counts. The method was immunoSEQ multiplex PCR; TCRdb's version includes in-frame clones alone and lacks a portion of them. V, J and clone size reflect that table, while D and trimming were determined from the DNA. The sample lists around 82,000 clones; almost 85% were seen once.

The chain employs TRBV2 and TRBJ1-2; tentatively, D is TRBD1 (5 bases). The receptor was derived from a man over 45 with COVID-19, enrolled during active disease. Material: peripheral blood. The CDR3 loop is CASRQETNYGYTF. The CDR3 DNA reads TGTGCCAGCAGACAGGAGACTAACTATGGCTACACCTTC.